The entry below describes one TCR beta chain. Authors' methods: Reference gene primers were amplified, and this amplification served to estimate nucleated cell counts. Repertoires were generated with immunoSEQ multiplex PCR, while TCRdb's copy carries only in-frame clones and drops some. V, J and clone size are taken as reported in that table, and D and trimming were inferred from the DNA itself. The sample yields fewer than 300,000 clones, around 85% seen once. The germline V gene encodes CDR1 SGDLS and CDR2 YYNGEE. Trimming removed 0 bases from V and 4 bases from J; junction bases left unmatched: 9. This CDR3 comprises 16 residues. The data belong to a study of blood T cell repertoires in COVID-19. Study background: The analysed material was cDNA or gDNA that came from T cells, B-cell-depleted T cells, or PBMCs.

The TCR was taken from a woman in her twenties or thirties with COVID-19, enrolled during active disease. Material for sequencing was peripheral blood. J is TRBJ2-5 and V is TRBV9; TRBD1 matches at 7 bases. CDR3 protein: CASSVAGQGDRETQYF. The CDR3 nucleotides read TGTGCCAGCAGCGTAGCGGGGCAGGGGGATCGAGAGACCCAGTACTTC. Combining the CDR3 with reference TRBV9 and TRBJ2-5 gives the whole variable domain DSGVTQTPKHLITATGQRVTLRCSPRSGDLSVYWYQQSLDQGLQFLIQYYNGEERAKGNILERFSAQQFPDLHSELNLSSLELGDSALYFCASSVAGQGDRETQYFGPGTRLLVL.